This TCR beta chain was sequenced during a study of T cell responses to AZD1222 COVID-19 vaccine. Deletions cut 7 bases from V and 8 bases from J, with 11 bases between. Germline CDR1 SQVTM, CDR2 ANQGSEA. The length of the CDR3 is 11 residues. The table came from immunoSEQ multiplex PCR; TCRdb's copy has only in-frame clones and leaves some out. The profile covers some 140,000 clones, with 86% appearing a single time and more than 5.5% taken by the ten largest. Whole-study results and caveats: As reported, nearly half of all spike-specific TCRs target variant regions that are unmutated. White British people made up most donors, females outnumbered males, and clonal diversity was possibly underestimated. Following two doses of AZD1222, Spike-specific TCR breadth and depth rose.

Note on this clone: The antigen is undetermined.

The source is an adult in good health. The chain carries TRBV29-1 and TRBJ2-2; D ambiguous. The sequencing here drew on peripheral blood, taken on day 0 of MenACWY control vaccination. The CDR3 protein is CSATVGGELFF. CDR3 DNA: TGCAGCGCAACGGTAGGGGGGGAGCTGTTTTTT.